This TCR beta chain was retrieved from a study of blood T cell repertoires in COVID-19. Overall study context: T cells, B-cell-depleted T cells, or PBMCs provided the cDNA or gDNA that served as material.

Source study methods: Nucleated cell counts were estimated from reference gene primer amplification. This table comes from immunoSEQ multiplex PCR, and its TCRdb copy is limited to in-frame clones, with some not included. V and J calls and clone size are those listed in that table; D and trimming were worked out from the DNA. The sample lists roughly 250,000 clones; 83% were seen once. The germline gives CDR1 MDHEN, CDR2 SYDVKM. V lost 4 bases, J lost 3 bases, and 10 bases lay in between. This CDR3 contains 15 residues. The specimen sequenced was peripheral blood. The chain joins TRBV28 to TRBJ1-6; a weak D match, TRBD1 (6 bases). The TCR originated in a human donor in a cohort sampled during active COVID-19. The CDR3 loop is CASSSAQGYNSPLHF. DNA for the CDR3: TGTGCCAGCAGTTCGGCACAGGGCTATAATTCACCCCTCCACTTT.